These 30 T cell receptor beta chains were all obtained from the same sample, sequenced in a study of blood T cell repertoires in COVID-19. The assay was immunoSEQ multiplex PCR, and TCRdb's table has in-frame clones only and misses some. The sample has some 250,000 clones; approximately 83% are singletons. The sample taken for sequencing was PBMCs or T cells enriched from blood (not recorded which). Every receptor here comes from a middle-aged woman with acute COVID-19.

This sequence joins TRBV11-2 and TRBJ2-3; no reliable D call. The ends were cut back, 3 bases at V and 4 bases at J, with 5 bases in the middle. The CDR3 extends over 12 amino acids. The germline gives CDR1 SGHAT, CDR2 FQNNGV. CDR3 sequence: CASSFPSDTQYF. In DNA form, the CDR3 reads TGTGCCAGCAGCTTCCCGTCAGATACGCAGTATTTT.

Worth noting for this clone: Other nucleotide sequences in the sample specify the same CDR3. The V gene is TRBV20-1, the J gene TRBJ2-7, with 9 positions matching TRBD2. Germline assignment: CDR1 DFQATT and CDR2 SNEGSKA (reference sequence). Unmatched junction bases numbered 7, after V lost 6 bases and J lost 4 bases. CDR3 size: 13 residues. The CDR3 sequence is CSASSGRGYEQYF. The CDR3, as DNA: TGCAGTGCAAGTAGCGGGAGAGGGTACGAGCAGTACTTC.

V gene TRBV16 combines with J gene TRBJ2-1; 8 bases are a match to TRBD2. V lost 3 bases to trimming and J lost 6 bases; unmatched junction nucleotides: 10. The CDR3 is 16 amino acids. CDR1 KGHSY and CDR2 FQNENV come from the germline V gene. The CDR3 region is CASSQDQRERSNEQFF. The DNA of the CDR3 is TGTGCCAGCAGCCAGGATCAGCGGGAGAGGTCCAATGAGCAGTTCTTC.

The CDR3 protein is CASSLDPRSSGSVGTDTQYF. In DNA, the CDR3 is TGTGCCAGCAGCTTAGATCCCCGTTCTAGCGGGAGCGTGGGCACAGATACGCAGTATTTT. V and J are TRBV11-2 and TRBJ2-3, with 10 nucleotides matching TRBD2. This CDR3 has 20 residues. Trimming at V came to 0 bases and at J to 1 base, leaving 13 bases not matched to a gene. From germline, CDR1 is SGHAT and CDR2 FQNNGV.

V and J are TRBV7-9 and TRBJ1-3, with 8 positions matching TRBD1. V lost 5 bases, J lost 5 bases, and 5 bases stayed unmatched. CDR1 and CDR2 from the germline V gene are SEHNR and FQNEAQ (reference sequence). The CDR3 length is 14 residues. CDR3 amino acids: CASSPRQGRNTIYF. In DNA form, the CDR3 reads TGTGCCAGCAGCCCCCGACAGGGGAGAAACACCATATATTTT.

The CDR3 nucleotides read TGCAGTGCCGGGAGTAATGAAAAACTGTTTTTT. As protein: CSAGSNEKLFF. The chain couples TRBV20-1 to TRBJ1-4; D remains unclear. This CDR3 is built from 11 residues. V lost 6 bases, J lost 4 bases, and 6 bases lay in between. Per the germline V gene, CDR1 is DFQATT and CDR2 is SNEGSKA (reference sequence).

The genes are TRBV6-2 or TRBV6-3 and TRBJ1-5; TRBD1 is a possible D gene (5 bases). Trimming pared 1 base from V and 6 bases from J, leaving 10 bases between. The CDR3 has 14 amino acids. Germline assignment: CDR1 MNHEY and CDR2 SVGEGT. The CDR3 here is CASSYWQGGQPQHF. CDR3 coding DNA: TGTGCCAGCAGTTACTGGCAGGGAGGTCAGCCCCAGCATTTT.

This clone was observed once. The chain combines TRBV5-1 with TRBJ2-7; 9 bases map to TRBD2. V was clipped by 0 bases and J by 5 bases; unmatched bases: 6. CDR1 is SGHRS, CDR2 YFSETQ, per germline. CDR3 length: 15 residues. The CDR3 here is CASSLEGGRANEQYF. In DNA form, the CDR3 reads TGCGCCAGCAGCTTGGAGGGCGGGAGGGCCAACGAGCAGTACTTC.

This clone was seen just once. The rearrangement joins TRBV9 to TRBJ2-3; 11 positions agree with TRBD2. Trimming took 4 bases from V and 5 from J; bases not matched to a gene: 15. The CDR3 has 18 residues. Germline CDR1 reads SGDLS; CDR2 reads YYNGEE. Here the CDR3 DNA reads TGTGCCAGCAGCTTCGGGACTAGCGGAGAGCGTTTGGGAGATACGCAGTATTTT. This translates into CASSFGTSGERLGDTQYF.

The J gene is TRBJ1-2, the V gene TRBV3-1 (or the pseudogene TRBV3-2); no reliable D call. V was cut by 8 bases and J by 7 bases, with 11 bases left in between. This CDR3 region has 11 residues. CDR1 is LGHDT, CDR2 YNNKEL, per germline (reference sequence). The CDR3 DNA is TGTGCCAGCTCCGGAGAAGGTGGCTACACCTTC. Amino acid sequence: CASSGEGGYTF.

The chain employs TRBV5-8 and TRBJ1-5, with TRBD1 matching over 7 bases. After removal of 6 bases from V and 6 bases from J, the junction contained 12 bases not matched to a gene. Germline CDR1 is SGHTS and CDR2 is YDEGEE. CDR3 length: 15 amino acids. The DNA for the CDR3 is TGTGCCAGCAAAGAAAGGGACAGACCACTTCAGCCCCAGCATTTT. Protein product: CASKERDRPLQPQHF.

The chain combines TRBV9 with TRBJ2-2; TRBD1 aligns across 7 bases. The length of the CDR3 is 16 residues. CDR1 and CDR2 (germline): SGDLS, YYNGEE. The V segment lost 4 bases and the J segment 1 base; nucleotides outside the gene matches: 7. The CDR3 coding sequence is TGTGCCAGCAGCCCAACGTCAGGGGGGAACACCGGGGAGCTGTTTTTT. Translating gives CASSPTSGGNTGELFF.

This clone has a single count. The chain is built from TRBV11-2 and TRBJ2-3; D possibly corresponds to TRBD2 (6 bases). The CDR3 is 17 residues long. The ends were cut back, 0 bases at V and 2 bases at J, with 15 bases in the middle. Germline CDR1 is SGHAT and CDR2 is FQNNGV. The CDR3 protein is CASSLDWDGGPTDTQYF. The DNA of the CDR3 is TGTGCCAGCAGCTTAGATTGGGACGGAGGGCCCACAGATACGCAGTATTTT.

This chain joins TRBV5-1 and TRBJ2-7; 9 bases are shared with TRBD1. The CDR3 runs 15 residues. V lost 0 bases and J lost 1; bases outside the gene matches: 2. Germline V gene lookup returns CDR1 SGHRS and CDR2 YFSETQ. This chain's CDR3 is CASSLGGQGSYEQYF. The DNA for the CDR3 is TGCGCCAGCAGCTTGGGGGGACAGGGTTCCTACGAGCAGTACTTC.

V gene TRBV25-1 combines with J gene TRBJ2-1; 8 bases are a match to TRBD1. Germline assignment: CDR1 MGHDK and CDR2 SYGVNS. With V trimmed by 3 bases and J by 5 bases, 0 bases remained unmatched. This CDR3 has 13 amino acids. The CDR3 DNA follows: TGTGCCAGCAGTGAGGACAGGGACAATGAGCAGTTCTTC. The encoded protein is CASSEDRDNEQFF. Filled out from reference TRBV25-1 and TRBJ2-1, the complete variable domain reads EADIYQTPRYLVIGTGKKITLECSQTMGHDKMYWYQQDPGMELHLIHYSYGVNSTEKGDLSSESTVSRIRTEHFPLTLESARPSHTSQYLCASSEDRDNEQFFGPGTRLTVL.

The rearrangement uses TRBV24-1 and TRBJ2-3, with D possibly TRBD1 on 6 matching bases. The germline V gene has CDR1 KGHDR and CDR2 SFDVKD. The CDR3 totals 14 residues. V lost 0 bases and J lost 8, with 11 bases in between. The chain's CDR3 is CATSDLFQGSTQYF. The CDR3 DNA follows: TGTGCCACCAGTGATTTGTTCCAGGGGAGTACGCAGTATTTT.

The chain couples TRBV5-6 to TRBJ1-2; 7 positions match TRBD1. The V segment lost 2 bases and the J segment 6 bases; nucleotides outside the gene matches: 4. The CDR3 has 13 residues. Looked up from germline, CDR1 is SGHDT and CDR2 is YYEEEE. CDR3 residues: CASSFTGDHGYTF. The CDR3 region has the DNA TGTGCCAGCAGCTTTACAGGGGATCATGGCTACACCTTC. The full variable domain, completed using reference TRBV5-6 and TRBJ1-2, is DAGVTQSPTHLIKTRGQQVTLRCSPKSGHDTVSWYQQALGQGPQFIFQYYEEEERQRGNFPDRFSGHQFPNYSSELNVNALLLGDSALYLCASSFTGDHGYTFGSGTRLTVV.

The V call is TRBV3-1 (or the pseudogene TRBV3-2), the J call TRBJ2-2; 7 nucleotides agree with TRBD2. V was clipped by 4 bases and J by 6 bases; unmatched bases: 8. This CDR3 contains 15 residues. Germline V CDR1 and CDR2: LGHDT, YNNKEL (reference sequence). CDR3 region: CASSPGLVHPGELFF. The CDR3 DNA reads TGTGCCAGCAGCCCCGGACTAGTTCACCCCGGGGAGCTGTTTTTT.

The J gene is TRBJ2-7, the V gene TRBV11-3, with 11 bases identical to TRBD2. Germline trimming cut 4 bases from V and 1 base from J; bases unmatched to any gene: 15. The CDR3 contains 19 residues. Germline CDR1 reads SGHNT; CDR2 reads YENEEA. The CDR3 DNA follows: TGTGCCAGCAGCTCCCAGCCTCTCATAACTAGCGGGAGTTCCTACGAGCAGTACTTC. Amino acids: CASSSQPLITSGSSYEQYF.

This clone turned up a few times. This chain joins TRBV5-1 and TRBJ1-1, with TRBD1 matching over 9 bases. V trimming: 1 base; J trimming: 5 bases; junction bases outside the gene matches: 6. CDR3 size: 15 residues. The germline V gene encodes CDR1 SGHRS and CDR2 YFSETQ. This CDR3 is CASSLSTGGQTEAFF. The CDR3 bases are TGCGCCAGCAGCTTGTCTACAGGGGGCCAGACTGAAGCTTTCTTT.

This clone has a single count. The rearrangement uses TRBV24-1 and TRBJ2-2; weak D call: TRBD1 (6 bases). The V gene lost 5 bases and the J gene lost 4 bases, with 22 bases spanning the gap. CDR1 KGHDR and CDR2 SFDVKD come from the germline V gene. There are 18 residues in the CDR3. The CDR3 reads CATSARFGQGLSTGELFF. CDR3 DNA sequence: TGTGCCACCAGTGCGAGATTCGGTCAGGGGTTAAGCACCGGGGAGCTGTTTTTT.

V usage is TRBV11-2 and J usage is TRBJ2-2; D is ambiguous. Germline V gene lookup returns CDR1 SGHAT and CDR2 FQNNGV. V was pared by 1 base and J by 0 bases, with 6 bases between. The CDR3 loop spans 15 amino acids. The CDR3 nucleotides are TGTGCCAGCAGCTTAGGAGTCTCGAACACCGGGGAGCTGTTTTTT. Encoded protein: CASSLGVSNTGELFF.

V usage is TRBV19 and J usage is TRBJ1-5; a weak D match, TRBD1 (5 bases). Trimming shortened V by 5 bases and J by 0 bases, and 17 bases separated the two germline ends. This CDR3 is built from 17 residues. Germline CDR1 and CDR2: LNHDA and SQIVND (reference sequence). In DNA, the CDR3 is TGTGCCAGTAGTCCTAGACAGAATGAATATAGCAATCAGCCCCAGCATTTT. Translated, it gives CASSPRQNEYSNQPQHF.

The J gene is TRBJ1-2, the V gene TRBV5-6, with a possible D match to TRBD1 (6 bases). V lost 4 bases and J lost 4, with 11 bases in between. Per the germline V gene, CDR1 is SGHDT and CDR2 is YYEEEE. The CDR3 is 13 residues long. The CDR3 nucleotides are TGTGCCAGCAGCATTCGACAGGCCTATGGCTACACCTTC. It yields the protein CASSIRQAYGYTF.

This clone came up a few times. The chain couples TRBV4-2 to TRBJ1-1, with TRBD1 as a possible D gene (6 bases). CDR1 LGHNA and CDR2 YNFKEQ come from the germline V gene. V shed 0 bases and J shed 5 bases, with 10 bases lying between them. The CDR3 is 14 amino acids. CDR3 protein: CASSQDTGSTEAFF. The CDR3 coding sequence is TGTGCCAGCAGCCAAGATACAGGGTCGACTGAAGCTTTCTTT.

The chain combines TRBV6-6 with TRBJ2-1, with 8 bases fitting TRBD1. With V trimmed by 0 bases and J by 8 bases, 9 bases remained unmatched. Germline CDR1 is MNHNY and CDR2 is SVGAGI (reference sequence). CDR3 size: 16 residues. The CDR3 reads CASSYSRDRSWHEQFF. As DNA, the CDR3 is TGTGCCAGCAGTTACTCCCGGGACAGGTCTTGGCATGAGCAGTTCTTC.

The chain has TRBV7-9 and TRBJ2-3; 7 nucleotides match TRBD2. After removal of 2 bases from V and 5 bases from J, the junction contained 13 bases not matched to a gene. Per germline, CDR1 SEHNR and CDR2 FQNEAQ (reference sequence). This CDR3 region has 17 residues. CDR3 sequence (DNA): TGTGCCAGCAGCTTACTCCCAGCGGGAATCCAAAGAGATACGCAGTATTTT. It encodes CASSLLPAGIQRDTQYF.

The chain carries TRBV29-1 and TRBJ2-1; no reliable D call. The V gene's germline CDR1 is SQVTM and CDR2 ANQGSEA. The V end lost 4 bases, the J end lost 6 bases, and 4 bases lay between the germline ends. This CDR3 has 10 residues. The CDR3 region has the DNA TGCAGCGTTGCTTTCAATGAGCAGTTCTTC. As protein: CSVAFNEQFF.

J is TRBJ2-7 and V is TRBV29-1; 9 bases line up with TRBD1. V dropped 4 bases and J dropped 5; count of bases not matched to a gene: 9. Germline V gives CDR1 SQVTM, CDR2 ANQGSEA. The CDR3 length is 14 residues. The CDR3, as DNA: TGCAGCGTTGGAGGGACAGGGATGGTTCACGAGCAGTACTTC. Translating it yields CSVGGTGMVHEQYF.

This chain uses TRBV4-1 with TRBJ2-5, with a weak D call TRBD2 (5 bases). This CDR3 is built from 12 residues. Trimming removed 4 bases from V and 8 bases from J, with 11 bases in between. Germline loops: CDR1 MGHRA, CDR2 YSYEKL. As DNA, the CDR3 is TGCGCCAGCAGCCTCCCCCGGGGTACCCAGTACTTC. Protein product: CASSLPRGTQYF.